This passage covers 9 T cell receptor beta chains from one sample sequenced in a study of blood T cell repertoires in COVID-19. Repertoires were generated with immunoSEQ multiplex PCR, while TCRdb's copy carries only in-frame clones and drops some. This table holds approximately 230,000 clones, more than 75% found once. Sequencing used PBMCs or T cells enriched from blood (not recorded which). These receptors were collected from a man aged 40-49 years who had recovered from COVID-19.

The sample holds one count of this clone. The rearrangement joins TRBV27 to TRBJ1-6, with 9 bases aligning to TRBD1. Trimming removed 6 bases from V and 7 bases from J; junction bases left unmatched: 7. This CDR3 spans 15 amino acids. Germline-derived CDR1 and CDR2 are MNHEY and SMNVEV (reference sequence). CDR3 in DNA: TGTGCCAGCAGGCCTACGGACAGGGGCAATTCACCCCTCCACTTT. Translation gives CASRPTDRGNSPLHF.

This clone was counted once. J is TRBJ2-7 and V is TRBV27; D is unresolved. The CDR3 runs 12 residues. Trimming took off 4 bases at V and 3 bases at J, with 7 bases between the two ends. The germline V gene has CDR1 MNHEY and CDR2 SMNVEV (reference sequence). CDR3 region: CASSSLDYEQYF. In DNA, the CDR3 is TGTGCCAGCAGTTCCTTAGACTACGAGCAGTACTTC.

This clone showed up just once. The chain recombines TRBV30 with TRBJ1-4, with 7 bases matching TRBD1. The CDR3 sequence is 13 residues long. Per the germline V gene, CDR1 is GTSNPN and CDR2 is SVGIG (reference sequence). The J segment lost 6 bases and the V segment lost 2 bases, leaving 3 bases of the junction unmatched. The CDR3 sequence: CAWSRDRDEKLFF. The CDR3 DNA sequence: TGTGCCTGGAGTCGGGACAGAGATGAAAAACTGTTTTTT.

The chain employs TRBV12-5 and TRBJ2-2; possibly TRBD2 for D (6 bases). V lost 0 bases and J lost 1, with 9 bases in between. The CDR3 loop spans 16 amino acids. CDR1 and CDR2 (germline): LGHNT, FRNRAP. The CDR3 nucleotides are TGTGCTAGTGGTTTGGTCGCGGGGAGGAACACCGGGGAGCTGTTTTTT. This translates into CASGLVAGRNTGELFF.

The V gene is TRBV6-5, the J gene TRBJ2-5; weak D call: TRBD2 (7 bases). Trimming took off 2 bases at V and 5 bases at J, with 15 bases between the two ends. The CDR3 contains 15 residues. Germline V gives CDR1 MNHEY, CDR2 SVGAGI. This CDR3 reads CASSYGGGAGETQYF. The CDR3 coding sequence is TGTGCCAGCAGTTACGGTGGGGGGGCAGGGGAGACCCAGTACTTC.

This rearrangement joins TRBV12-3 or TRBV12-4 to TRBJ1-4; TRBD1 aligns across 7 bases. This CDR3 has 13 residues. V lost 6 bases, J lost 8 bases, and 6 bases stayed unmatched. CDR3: CASRGTGEEKLFF. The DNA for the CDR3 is TGTGCCAGCAGGGGAACAGGGGAGGAAAAACTGTTTTTT.

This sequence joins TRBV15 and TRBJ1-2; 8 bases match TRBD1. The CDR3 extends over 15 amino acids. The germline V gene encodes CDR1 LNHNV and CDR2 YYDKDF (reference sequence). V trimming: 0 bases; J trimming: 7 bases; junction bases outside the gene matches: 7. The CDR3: CATSRDRQGASGYTF. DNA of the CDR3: TGTGCCACCAGCAGAGATCGCCAGGGGGCCTCTGGCTACACCTTC.

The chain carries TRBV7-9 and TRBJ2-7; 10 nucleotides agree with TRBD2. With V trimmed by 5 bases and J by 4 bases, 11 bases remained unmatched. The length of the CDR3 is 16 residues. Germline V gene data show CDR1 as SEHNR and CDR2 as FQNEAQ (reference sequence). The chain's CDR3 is CASSRPPGLATYEQYF. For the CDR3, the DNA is TGTGCCAGCAGCAGACCTCCGGGACTAGCGACATACGAGCAGTACTTC.

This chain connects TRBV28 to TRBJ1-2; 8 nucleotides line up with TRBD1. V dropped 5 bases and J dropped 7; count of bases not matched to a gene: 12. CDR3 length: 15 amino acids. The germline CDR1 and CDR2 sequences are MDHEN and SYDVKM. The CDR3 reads CASSPHDRGISGYTF. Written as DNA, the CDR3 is TGTGCCAGCAGTCCCCACGACAGGGGAATCTCTGGCTACACCTTC.